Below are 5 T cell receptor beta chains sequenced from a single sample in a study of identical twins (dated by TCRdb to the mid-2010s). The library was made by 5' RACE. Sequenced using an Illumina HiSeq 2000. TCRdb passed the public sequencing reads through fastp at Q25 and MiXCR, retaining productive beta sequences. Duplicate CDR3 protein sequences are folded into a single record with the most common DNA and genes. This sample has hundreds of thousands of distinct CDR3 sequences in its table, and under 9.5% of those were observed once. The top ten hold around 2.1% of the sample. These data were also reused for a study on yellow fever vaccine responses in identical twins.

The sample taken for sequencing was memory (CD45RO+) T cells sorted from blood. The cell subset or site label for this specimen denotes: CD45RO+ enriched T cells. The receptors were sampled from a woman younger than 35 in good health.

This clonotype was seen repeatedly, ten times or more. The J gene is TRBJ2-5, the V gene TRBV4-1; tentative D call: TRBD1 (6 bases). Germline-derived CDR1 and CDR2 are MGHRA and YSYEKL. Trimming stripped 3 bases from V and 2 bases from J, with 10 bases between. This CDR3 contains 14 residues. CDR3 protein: CASSHPRGQETQYF. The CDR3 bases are TGCGCCAGCAGCCACCCCAGGGGTCAAGAGACCCAGTACTTC.

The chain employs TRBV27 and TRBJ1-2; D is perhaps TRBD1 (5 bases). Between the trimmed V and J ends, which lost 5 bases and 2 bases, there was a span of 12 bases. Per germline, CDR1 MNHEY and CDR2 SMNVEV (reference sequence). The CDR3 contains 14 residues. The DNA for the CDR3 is TGTGCCAGCAGTAACGGGACGCAGAACTATGGCTACACCTTC. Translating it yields CASSNGTQNYGYTF.

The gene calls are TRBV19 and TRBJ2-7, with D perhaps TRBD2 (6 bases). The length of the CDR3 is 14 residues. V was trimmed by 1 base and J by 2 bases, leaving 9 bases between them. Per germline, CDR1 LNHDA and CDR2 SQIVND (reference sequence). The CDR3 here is CASSIGGATYEQYF. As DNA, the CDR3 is TGTGCCAGTAGTATAGGCGGGGCCACCTACGAGCAGTACTTC.

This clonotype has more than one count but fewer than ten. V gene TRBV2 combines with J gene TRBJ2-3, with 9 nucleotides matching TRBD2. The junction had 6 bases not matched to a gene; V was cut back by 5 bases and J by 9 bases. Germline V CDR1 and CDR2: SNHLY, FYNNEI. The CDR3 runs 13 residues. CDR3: CASSPTSGDTQYF. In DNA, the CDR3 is TGTGCCAGCAGTCCGACTAGCGGTGACACGCAGTATTTT.

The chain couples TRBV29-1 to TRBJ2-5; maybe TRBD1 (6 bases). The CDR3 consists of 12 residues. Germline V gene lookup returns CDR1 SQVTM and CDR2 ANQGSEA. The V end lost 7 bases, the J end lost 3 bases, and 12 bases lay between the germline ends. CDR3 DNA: TGCAGCGCGGACGGACAGAAAGAGACCCAGTACTTC. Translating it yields CSADGQKETQYF.